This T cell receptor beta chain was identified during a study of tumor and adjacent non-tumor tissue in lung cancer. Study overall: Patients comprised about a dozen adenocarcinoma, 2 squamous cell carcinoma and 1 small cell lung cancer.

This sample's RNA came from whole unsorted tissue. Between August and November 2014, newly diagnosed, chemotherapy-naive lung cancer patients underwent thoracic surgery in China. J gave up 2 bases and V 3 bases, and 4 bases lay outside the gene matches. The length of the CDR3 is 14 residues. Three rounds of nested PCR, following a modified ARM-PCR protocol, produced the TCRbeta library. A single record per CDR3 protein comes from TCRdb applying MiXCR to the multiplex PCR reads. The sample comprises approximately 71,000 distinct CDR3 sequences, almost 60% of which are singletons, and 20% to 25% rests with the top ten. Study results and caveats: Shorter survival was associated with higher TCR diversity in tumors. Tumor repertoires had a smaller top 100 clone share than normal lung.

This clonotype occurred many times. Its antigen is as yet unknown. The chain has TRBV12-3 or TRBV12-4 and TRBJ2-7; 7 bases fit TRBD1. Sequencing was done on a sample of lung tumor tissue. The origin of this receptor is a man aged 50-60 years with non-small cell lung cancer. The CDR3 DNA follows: TGTGCCAGCAGTTTGGACAGGCCAGCCTACGAGCAGTACTTC. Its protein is CASSLDRPAYEQYF.